These 27 T cell receptor beta chains were all obtained from the same sample, sequenced in a study of T-cell memory formation after mild COVID-19. TCRdb re-derived calls from the 5' RACE reads in MiXCR, one entry per CDR3 protein. The table lists about 170,000 distinct CDR3 sequences, approximately 13% of them singletons, with approximately 3.3% in the top ten. Sequencing was carried out using PBMCs or a T cell subset sorted from them (not recorded which). Receptors were obtained from a man aged 18 to 30 who had mild COVID-19 (a few samples of this study predate the infection). Cell type and time point are not known.

Only a few counts were recorded for this clonotype. One end of the junction does not line up with germline, which may come from a read error. The chain combines TRBV27 with TRBJ2-2; D remains ambiguous. The CDR3 is 16 amino acids. Germline V lookup: CDR1 MNHEY, CDR2 SMNVEV (reference sequence). CDR3 amino acids: CTSSSDLRPNTGELFF. The CDR3 DNA is TGCACCAGCAGTTCGGATCTACGACCGAACACCGGGGAGCTGTTTTTT.

This clonotype showed up just a few times. The chain is built from TRBV7-2 and TRBJ2-3; tentatively, D is TRBD2 (7 bases). Trimming removed 3 bases at V and 6 bases at J, with 13 bases between. The germline gives CDR1 SGHTA, CDR2 FQGNSA. This CDR3 comprises 14 residues. CDR3 DNA sequence: TGTGCCAGCAGCTTTAGGGGGGGGAGGGATACGCAGTATTTT. This gives the protein CASSFRGGRDTQYF. The complete variable domain, with remaining parts taken from reference TRBV7-2 and TRBJ2-3, reads GAGVSQSPSNKVTEKGKDVELRCDPISGHTALYWYRQSLGQGLEFLIYFQGNSAPDKSGLPSDRFSAERTGGSVSTLTIQRTQQEDSAVYLCASSFRGGRDTQYFGPGTRLTVL.

This clonotype was counted between two and nine times. The chain joins TRBV11-2 to TRBJ2-2; D call uncertain. Germline CDR1 SGHAT, CDR2 FQNNGV. The CDR3 spans 13 residues. V lost 3 bases to trimming and J lost 6 bases, with 8 bases between them. The CDR3 DNA reads as TGTGCCAGCAGCTTTTTGTTCTCCGGGGAGCTGTTTTTT. Its translation is CASSFLFSGELFF.

This clonotype was seen only a few times. The gene calls are TRBV7-9 and TRBJ2-3; 12 nucleotides match TRBD2. The CDR3 extends over 16 amino acids. Germline V gene sequence: CDR1 SEHNR, CDR2 FQNEAQ (reference sequence). J lost 2 bases, V lost 4 bases, and 4 bases had no gene match. CDR3 in amino acids: CASSSGLAGFTDTQYF. DNA of the CDR3: TGTGCCAGCAGCTCAGGACTAGCGGGGTTCACAGATACGCAGTATTTT.

In its sample, this clonotype was seen many times. The rearrangement joins TRBV7-3 to TRBJ2-2; D possibly uses TRBD1 or TRBD2 (6 bases each). The CDR3 has 15 amino acids. Trimming stripped 4 bases from V and 5 bases from J, with 14 bases between. Germline lookup yields CDR1 SGHTA and CDR2 FQGTGA. CDR3 protein: CASSSPGAGTGELFF. In DNA form, the CDR3 reads TGTGCCAGCAGCTCTCCAGGGGCGGGGACCGGGGAGCTGTTTTTT.

This clonotype was seen more than once but under ten times. The V and J genes are TRBV18 and TRBJ2-5, with 8 bases lining up with TRBD1. Trimming removed 2 bases from V and 4 bases from J; junction bases left unmatched: 6. From germline, CDR1 is KGHSH and CDR2 LQKENI. The CDR3 length is 15 residues. CDR3 in amino acids: CASSPVTGVSETQYF. The CDR3 DNA follows: TGTGCCAGCTCACCAGTGACAGGGGTTTCAGAGACCCAGTACTTC.

This chain connects TRBV2 to TRBJ1-1; D unresolved. V was trimmed by 1 base and J by 7 bases, leaving 7 bases between them. The CDR3 extends over 12 amino acids. Germline V gives CDR1 SNHLY, CDR2 FYNNEI. The CDR3 is CASSEDTYEAFF. CDR3 coding DNA: TGTGCCAGCAGTGAAGACACCTATGAAGCTTTCTTT.

The rearrangement uses TRBV4-1 and TRBJ2-7, with D possibly TRBD2 on 6 matching bases. Germline CDR1 reads MGHRA; CDR2 reads YSYEKL. The CDR3 has 14 residues. V was shortened by 4 bases and J by 5 bases, with 15 bases between the two germline ends. For the CDR3, the DNA is TGCGCCAGCAGCCGCACGCGGGGTTTCGACGAGCAGTACTTC. It specifies CASSRTRGFDEQYF.

The V gene is TRBV7-9, the J gene TRBJ1-2, with D perhaps TRBD1 (6 bases). CDR3 length: 16 residues. Trimming removed 3 bases at V and 3 bases at J, with 17 bases between. CDR1 SEHNR and CDR2 FQNEAQ come from the germline V gene (reference sequence). The CDR3 loop reads CASSFTLNREDYGYTF. The CDR3 nucleotides read TGTGCCAGCAGCTTCACGCTTAACAGGGAGGACTATGGCTACACCTTC.

This chain connects TRBV4-3 to TRBJ1-2; D unclear. From germline, CDR1 is LGHNA and CDR2 YSLEER. V lost 4 bases and J lost 0, with 12 bases in between. CDR3 length: 15 residues. For the CDR3, the DNA is TGCGCCAGCAGCCTTACTCGGTACGCTAACTATGGCTACACCTTC. As protein: CASSLTRYANYGYTF.

V gene TRBV5-1 combines with J gene TRBJ2-3; possibly TRBD1 or TRBD2 for D (5 bases each). Germline V CDR1 and CDR2: SGHRS, YFSETQ. Trimming shortened V by 4 bases and J by 4 bases, and 16 bases separated the two germline ends. This CDR3 region has 15 residues. CDR3 in amino acids: CASSRTPQEADTQYF. CDR3 DNA: TGCGCCAGCAGCCGGACGCCACAGGAGGCAGATACGCAGTATTTT.

The chain joins TRBV7-2 to TRBJ2-5, with a possible D match to TRBD2 (6 bases). Deletions cut 1 base from V and 4 bases from J, with 13 bases between. This CDR3 region has 15 residues. Germline V gives CDR1 SGHTA, CDR2 FQGNSA. DNA of the CDR3: TGTGCCAGCAGCTTAGGAGGAGCTAGCGCAGAGACCCAGTACTTC. Its protein is CASSLGGASAETQYF.

In its sample, this clonotype was seen many times. This CDR3 is CASSPGTRGSVEQYV. The DNA for the CDR3 is TGTGCCAGCTCACCAGGGACTAGGGGGAGTGTCGAGCAGTACGTC. This chain connects TRBV18 to TRBJ2-7; 8 nucleotides match TRBD2. Losses at the gene ends were 2 bases for V and 6 bases for J; bases not matched to a gene: 9. Germline V gene sequence: CDR1 KGHSH, CDR2 LQKENI. This CDR3 region has 15 residues.

This clonotype occurred a few times. The CDR3 region is CASSSRVPRAEAFF. The DNA for the CDR3 is TGTGCCAGCAGCTCCCGGGTCCCAAGGGCTGAAGCTTTCTTT. The chain is built from TRBV3-1 and TRBJ1-1; the D is unclear. Germline V CDR1 and CDR2: LGHDT, YNNKEL (reference sequence). The CDR3 has 14 residues. Between the trimmed V and J ends, which lost 5 bases and 6 bases, there was a span of 16 bases.

This clonotype came up many times. The V gene is TRBV4-3, the J gene TRBJ2-7, with D perhaps TRBD1 or TRBD2 (5 bases each). CDR1 and CDR2 from the germline V gene are LGHNA and YSLEER. The CDR3 loop spans 16 amino acids. V was clipped by 3 bases and J by 3 bases, with 18 bases between them. This CDR3 reads CASSQVPGPTIYEQYF. The CDR3 region has the DNA TGCGCCAGCAGCCAGGTACCGGGACCCACGATCTACGAGCAGTACTTC.

This rearrangement joins TRBV20-1 to TRBJ1-5, with 7 nucleotides matching TRBD1. Germline V gene sequence: CDR1 DFQATT, CDR2 SNEGSKA (reference sequence). V lost 2 bases to trimming and J lost 1 base; unmatched junction nucleotides: 2. The CDR3 is 14 amino acids. CDR3 nucleotide sequence: TGCAGTGCTAGACAGGGGGGGAGCAATCAGCCCCAGCATTTT. Its translation is CSARQGGSNQPQHF.

This chain uses TRBV5-1 with TRBJ2-2, with TRBD2 matching 15 bases. The CDR3 runs 18 residues. V was pared by 3 bases and J by 4 bases, with 7 bases of the junction left unmatched. CDR1 SGHRS and CDR2 YFSETQ come from the germline V gene. The DNA of the CDR3 is TGCGCCAGCAGCTCCGGGACTAGCGGGGGGCCTGTCACCGGGGAGCTGTTTTTT. Its protein product is CASSSGTSGGPVTGELFF.

The chain carries TRBV18 and TRBJ1-6; D not resolved. Trimming left V 1 base short and J 4 bases short, with 8 bases between. The CDR3 sequence is 15 residues long. Germline assignment: CDR1 KGHSH and CDR2 LQKENI. The CDR3 bases are TGTGCCAGCTCACCACGGGCAGCTTATAATTCACCCCTCCACTTT. Its protein product is CASSPRAAYNSPLHF.

V usage is TRBV11-2 and J usage is TRBJ1-2, with 9 nucleotides matching TRBD1. V was pared by 5 bases and J by 6 bases, with 7 bases of the junction left unmatched. CDR3 length equals 14 residues. Germline V gene lookup returns CDR1 SGHAT and CDR2 FQNNGV. DNA for the CDR3: TGTGCCAGCAGCCGGGACAGGGTCTCTCATGGCTACACCTTC. It translates to CASSRDRVSHGYTF.

This clonotype has more than one count but fewer than ten. The chain has TRBV19 and TRBJ1-2; TRBD1 matches 9 bases. With V trimmed by 5 bases and J by 2 bases, 12 bases remained unmatched. CDR1 and CDR2 from the germline V gene are LNHDA and SQIVND (reference sequence). There are 17 residues in the CDR3. CDR3 nucleotide sequence: TGTGCCAGTAGTCCGAGGACAGGGGTCGGACCCAACTATGGCTACACCTTC. It is translated as CASSPRTGVGPNYGYTF.

The sample holds many counts of this clonotype. V and J are TRBV5-6 and TRBJ2-2, with 13 bases aligning to TRBD2. The germline V gene encodes CDR1 SGHDT and CDR2 YYEEEE. This CDR3 is built from 17 residues. The V gene end was trimmed by 1 base and the J gene end by 1 base; junction bases not matched to a gene: 1. As DNA, the CDR3 is TGTGCCAGCAGCTTGCGACTAGCGGGGGGGAACACCGGGGAGCTGTTTTTT. It translates to CASSLRLAGGNTGELFF.

V gene TRBV7-2 combines with J gene TRBJ1-2, with D unclear. The CDR3 contains 13 residues. Germline V gene sequence: CDR1 SGHTA, CDR2 FQGNSA. The V gene lost 7 bases and the J gene lost 5 bases, with 14 bases spanning the gap. CDR3 in DNA: TGTGCCAGCACCCTTAGTCCAGGATATGGCTACACCTTC. Translated: CASTLSPGYGYTF.

The chain uses TRBV4-2 and TRBJ1-4; D remains ambiguous. Trimming removed 1 base from V and 2 bases from J, with 2 bases in between. Germline V gene lookup returns CDR1 LGHNA and CDR2 YNFKEQ. This CDR3 comprises 13 residues. CDR3 sequence reads: CASSQATNEKLFF. The CDR3 DNA is TGTGCCAGCAGCCAAGCGACTAATGAAAAACTGTTTTTT.

This clonotype was counted a few times. The chain links TRBV12-3 or TRBV12-4 to TRBJ1-2, with D hard to call. Trimming removed 3 bases at V and 6 bases at J, with 14 bases between. The CDR3 runs 14 residues. Written as DNA, the CDR3 is TGTGCCAGCAGTTTGGGAGCGGCCCGGGATGGCTACACCTTC. Protein sequence: CASSLGAARDGYTF.

The chain combines TRBV7-2 with TRBJ2-5; 12 bases are a match to TRBD2. Looked up from germline, CDR1 is SGHTA and CDR2 is FQGNSA. V lost 5 bases to trimming and J lost 4 bases; unmatched junction nucleotides: 5. The CDR3 covers 15 residues. In DNA form, the CDR3 reads TGTGCCAGCAGCGGGAAGGGACTAGCGGGAGAGACCCAGTACTTC. Encoded protein: CASSGKGLAGETQYF.

The V and J genes are TRBV20-1 and TRBJ1-1; a possible D gene is TRBD1 (5 bases). Looked up from germline, CDR1 is DFQATT and CDR2 is SNEGSKA (reference sequence). Trimming took 0 bases from V and 3 from J, leaving 14 bases between them. The CDR3 runs 15 residues. The DNA of the CDR3 is TGCAGTGCTAGAGAAGGGGCTTGGGGGGACACTGAAGCTTTCTTT. Residues: CSAREGAWGDTEAFF.

This clonotype was detected only a few times. This rearrangement joins TRBV10-3 to TRBJ2-5; 7 positions match TRBD2. V lost 2 bases to trimming and J lost 4 bases; unmatched junction nucleotides: 7. Germline V gene sequence: CDR1 ENHRY, CDR2 SYGVKD. This CDR3 contains 15 residues. CDR3 nucleotide sequence: TGTGCCATCAGTGAGACCCCGGGAGGCGGAGAGACCCAGTACTTC. Translated, it gives CAISETPGGGETQYF.